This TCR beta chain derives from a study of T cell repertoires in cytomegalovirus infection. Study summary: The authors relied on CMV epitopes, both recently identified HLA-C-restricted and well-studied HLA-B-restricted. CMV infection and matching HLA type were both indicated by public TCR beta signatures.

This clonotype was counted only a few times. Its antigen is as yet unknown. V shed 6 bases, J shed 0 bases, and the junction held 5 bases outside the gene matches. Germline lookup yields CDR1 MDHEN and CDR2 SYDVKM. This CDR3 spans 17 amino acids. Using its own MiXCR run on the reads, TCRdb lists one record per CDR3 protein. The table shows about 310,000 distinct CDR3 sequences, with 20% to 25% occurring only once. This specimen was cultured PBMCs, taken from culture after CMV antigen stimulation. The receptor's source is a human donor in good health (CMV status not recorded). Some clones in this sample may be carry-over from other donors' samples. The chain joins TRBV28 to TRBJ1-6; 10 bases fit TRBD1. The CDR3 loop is CASSSGQGSSYNSPLHF. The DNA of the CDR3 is TGTGCCAGCAGCTCGGGACAGGGGAGCTCCTATAATTCACCCCTCCACTTT.